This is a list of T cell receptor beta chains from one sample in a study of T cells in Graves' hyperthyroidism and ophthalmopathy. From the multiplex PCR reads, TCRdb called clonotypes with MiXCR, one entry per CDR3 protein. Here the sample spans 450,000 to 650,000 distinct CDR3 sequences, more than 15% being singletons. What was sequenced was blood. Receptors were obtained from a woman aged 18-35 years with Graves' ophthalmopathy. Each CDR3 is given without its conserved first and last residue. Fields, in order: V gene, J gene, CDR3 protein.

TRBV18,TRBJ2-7,ASSQSGQVLNEQY
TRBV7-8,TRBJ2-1,ASSYDRAEANEQF
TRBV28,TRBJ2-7,ASSSPGLAGSYEQY
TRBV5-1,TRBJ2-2,ASSIDAPGELF
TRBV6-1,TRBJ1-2,AGQRTGGYGYT
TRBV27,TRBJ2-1,ASSSDRAISYNEQF
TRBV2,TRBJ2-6,ASRGQGAEGANVLT
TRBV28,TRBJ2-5,ASSPRTGGEETQY
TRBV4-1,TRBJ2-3,ASSQVGQKTTDTQY
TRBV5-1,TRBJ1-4,ASSYWTGANEKLF
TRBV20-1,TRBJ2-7,SARVDGSRSYEQY
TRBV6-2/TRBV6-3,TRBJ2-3,ASSYDRPQPRTDTQY
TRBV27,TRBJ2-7,ASSLRESSYEQY
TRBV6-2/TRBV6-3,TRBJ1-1,ASSFVTGETEAF
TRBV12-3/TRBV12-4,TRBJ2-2,ASVLAGGGELF
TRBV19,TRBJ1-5,ASSLGLTGGPQH
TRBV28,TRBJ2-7,ASSRTSGGTYEQY
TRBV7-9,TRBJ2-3,ASSLSGHTDTQY
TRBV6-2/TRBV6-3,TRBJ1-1,ASSYSTLTEAF
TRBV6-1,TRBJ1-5,ASFDRETNSRNQPQH
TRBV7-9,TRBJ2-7,ASKLAETYEQY
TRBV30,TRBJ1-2,AWSARLGYT
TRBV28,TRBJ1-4,ASSSSPDRGSEKLF
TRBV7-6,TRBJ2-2,ASSGQGTFTGELF
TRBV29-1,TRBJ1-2,SVVIRNEGYT
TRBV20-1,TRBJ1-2,SAPADRAIRGYT
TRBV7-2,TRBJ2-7,ASSLAGGSYEQY